The 8 T cell receptor beta chains presented below share a single source sample, sequenced in a study of blood T cell repertoires in COVID-19. Sequencing was performed with immunoSEQ multiplex PCR; in TCRdb, only in-frame clones are kept and a portion is missing. The sample contains about 70,000 clones, 79% of which appear only once. Sequenced input: peripheral blood. Receptors originate from a woman aged 60-75 years with acute or convalescent COVID-19.

This clone appeared a few times. This chain links TRBV6-5 with TRBJ2-5, with D unresolved. CDR1 and CDR2 from the germline V gene are MNHEY and SVGAGI. Trimming took 0 bases from V and 5 from J, leaving 10 bases between them. This CDR3 is 14 amino acids long. The CDR3 nucleotides read TGTGCCAGCAGTTACTCAACCCCTCGGGAGACCCAGTACTTC. As protein: CASSYSTPRETQYF.

The chain is built from TRBV30 and TRBJ1-1; D is unresolved. In germline, CDR1 is GTSNPN, CDR2 SVGIG (reference sequence). V lost 0 bases and J lost 4, with 3 bases in between. The CDR3 loop spans 11 amino acids. Here the CDR3 DNA reads TGTGCCTGGAGTGTCGGCACTGAAGCTTTCTTT. Protein sequence: CAWSVGTEAFF.

The chain carries TRBV7-6 and TRBJ2-7; the match to TRBD2 covers 14 bases. The CDR3 is made up of 16 amino acids. With V trimmed by 5 bases and J by 0 bases, 3 bases remained unmatched. Germline V lookup: CDR1 SGHVS, CDR2 FNYEAQ. This CDR3 is CASSQGTSGGSYEQYF. CDR3 in DNA: TGTGCCAGCAGCCAGGGGACTAGCGGGGGCTCCTACGAGCAGTACTTC.

With regard to this clone: At one end, the junction sequence differs from germline, possibly due to a read error. The rearrangement links TRBV5-8 to TRBJ2-7; 7 nucleotides agree with TRBD2. Germline CDR1 and CDR2: SGHTS and YDEGEE. The CDR3 covers 12 residues. CDR3 nucleotide sequence: TGTGCCAGCAGCCCCATAGCGGGCGTCAAGTCCTTC. Its protein is CASSPIAGVKSF.

This chain joins TRBV7-2 and TRBJ1-5; D gene ambiguous. CDR3 length: 15 amino acids. Germline CDR1 SGHTA, CDR2 FQGNSA. V lost 5 bases, J lost 6 bases, and 17 bases lay in between. In DNA, the CDR3 is TGTGCCAGCAGCCTCGGACTGACTCCTACTCAGCCCCAGCATTTT. Translated, it gives CASSLGLTPTQPQHF. Drawing the rest from reference TRBV7-2 and TRBJ1-5, the complete variable domain is GAGVSQSPSNKVTEKGKDVELRCDPISGHTALYWYRQSLGQGLEFLIYFQGNSAPDKSGLPSDRFSAERTGGSVSTLTIQRTQQEDSAVYLCASSLGLTPTQPQHFGDGTRLSIL.

The chain joins TRBV27 to TRBJ1-4; unclear D gene. Germline CDR1 is MNHEY and CDR2 is SMNVEV (reference sequence). The CDR3 is 16 amino acids. V lost 5 bases, J lost 4 bases, and 17 bases lay in between. CDR3 region: CASSPSGGWDNEKLFF. Written as DNA, the CDR3 is TGTGCCAGCAGTCCATCAGGAGGATGGGATAATGAAAAACTGTTTTTT. Full variable domain (rest looked up from reference TRBV27 and TRBJ1-4): EAQVTQNPRYLITVTGKKLTVTCSQNMNHEYMSWYRQDPGLGLRQIYYSMNVEVTDKGDVPEGYKVSRKEKRNFPLILESPSPNQTSLYFCASSPSGGWDNEKLFFGSGTQLSVL.

This clone was seen a few times. The J gene is TRBJ1-1, the V gene TRBV18; D not resolved. V gave up 3 bases and J gave up 1 base, with 6 bases separating them. Per the germline V gene, CDR1 is KGHSH and CDR2 is LQKENI. The CDR3 consists of 13 residues. In DNA, the CDR3 is TGTGCCAGCTCACCCTTACAGAACACTGAAGCTTTCTTT. It is translated as CASSPLQNTEAFF.

This chain uses TRBV2 with TRBJ2-3, with 7 bases that match TRBD2. Germline V CDR1 and CDR2: SNHLY, FYNNEI. The CDR3 length is 15 residues. V was clipped by 1 base and J by 5 bases; unmatched bases: 6. The DNA of the CDR3 is TGTGCCAGCAGTGAAGGGGGGGGAGTAGGAGATACGCAGTATTTT. This sequence encodes CASSEGGGVGDTQYF.